The 25 T cell receptor beta chains listed next were all sequenced from one sample in a study of T-cell memory formation after mild COVID-19. TCRdb used MiXCR to reprocess the 5' RACE reads, holding one entry per CDR3 protein. The repertoire holds more than 150,000 distinct CDR3 sequences, about 18% seen once, with under 4.5% in the top ten. Sequenced: PBMCs or a T cell subset sorted from them (not recorded which). Every receptor here comes from a man aged 18-30 years who had mild COVID-19 (a few samples of this study predate the infection). Cell type and time point are not known.

In this sample, this clonotype turned up many times. The rearrangement links TRBV4-3 to TRBJ2-2; D remains unclear. The V gene's germline CDR1 is LGHNA and CDR2 YSLEER. The CDR3 contains 15 residues. The V end lost 4 bases, the J end lost 0 bases, and 9 bases lay between the germline ends. The CDR3 reads CASSLGYPNTGELFF. In DNA, the CDR3 is TGCGCCAGCAGCCTCGGCTACCCGAACACCGGGGAGCTGTTTTTT.

This clonotype was picked up a small number of times. The J gene is TRBJ2-5, the V gene TRBV18; 12 nucleotides line up with TRBD2. The CDR3 is made up of 16 amino acids. V was pared by 1 base and J by 5 bases, with 5 bases of the junction left unmatched. The germline V gene encodes CDR1 KGHSH and CDR2 LQKENI. The CDR3 reads CASSPRTGTSGETQYF. DNA of the CDR3: TGTGCCAGCTCACCACGAACCGGGACTAGCGGGGAGACCCAGTACTTC. Combining the CDR3 with reference TRBV18 and TRBJ2-5 gives the whole variable domain NAGVMQNPRHLVRRRGQEARLRCSPMKGHSHVYWYRQLPEEGLKFMVYLQKENIIDESGMPKERFSAEFPKEGPSILRIQQVVRGDSAAYFCASSPRTGTSGETQYFGPGTRLLVL.

The chain employs TRBV6-2 or TRBV6-3 and TRBJ2-3; TRBD1 aligns across 8 bases. The CDR3 spans 17 residues. V shed 1 base, J shed 6 bases, and the junction held 12 bases outside the gene matches. In germline, CDR1 is MNHEY, CDR2 SVGEGT. This CDR3 is CASSYFAGTGVLDTQYF. DNA for the CDR3: TGTGCCAGCAGTTACTTCGCCGGGACAGGTGTCCTCGATACGCAGTATTTT.

The chain uses TRBV20-1 and TRBJ1-5; TRBD1 aligns across 8 bases. The CDR3 is made up of 15 amino acids. Germline V gene sequence: CDR1 DFQATT, CDR2 SNEGSKA (reference sequence). The ends lost 4 bases at V and 5 bases at J; junction bases unmatched: 10. In DNA, the CDR3 is TGCAGTGCTACTGCGACAGGGGTTCGCCATCAGCCCCAGCATTTT. This codes for CSATATGVRHQPQHF.

The V gene is TRBV28, the J gene TRBJ2-2; tentatively, D is TRBD2 (6 bases). The CDR3 consists of 16 residues. Trimming cost V 4 bases and J 6 bases, with 18 bases left between them. Germline CDR1 MDHEN, CDR2 SYDVKM. The CDR3 region is CASSSPGRTIAGELFF. The CDR3, as DNA: TGTGCCAGCAGTTCCCCAGGCCGGACTATAGCCGGGGAGCTGTTTTTT.

A few counts support this clonotype. This rearrangement joins TRBV19 to TRBJ2-1; D is perhaps TRBD2 (5 bases). Germline V CDR1 and CDR2: LNHDA, SQIVND (reference sequence). V was cut by 3 bases and J by 8 bases, with 11 bases left in between. The CDR3 is made up of 13 amino acids. The CDR3 sequence is CASSIFGVDEQFF. CDR3 nucleotides: TGTGCCAGTAGTATCTTCGGGGTTGATGAGCAGTTCTTC.

The chain carries TRBV5-1 and TRBJ2-2; 8 bases align to TRBD2. This CDR3 spans 17 amino acids. Germline CDR1 SGHRS, CDR2 YFSETQ. V gave up 4 bases and J gave up 4 bases; unmatched junction bases: 12. CDR3 protein: CASSPDSSGYFTGELFF. CDR3 sequence (DNA): TGCGCCAGCAGCCCGGATTCTAGCGGGTATTTCACCGGGGAGCTGTTTTTT.

This clonotype was picked up a small number of times. V gene TRBV7-2 combines with J gene TRBJ1-5; D is uncertain. The V and J ends lost 5 bases and 3 bases respectively, with 8 bases between them. The germline gives CDR1 SGHTA, CDR2 FQGNSA. The CDR3 sequence is 13 residues long. CDR3 sequence: CASSLQLNQPQHF. In nucleotides, the CDR3 is TGTGCCAGCAGCCTACAGCTCAATCAGCCCCAGCATTTT.

This chain uses TRBV2 with TRBJ1-2; D is unclear. The germline gives CDR1 SNHLY, CDR2 FYNNEI. CDR3 size: 11 residues. V was clipped by 3 bases and J by 8 bases, with 7 bases between them. The CDR3 is CASSDSRGYTF. CDR3 coding DNA: TGTGCCAGCAGTGATTCAAGGGGCTACACCTTC. Full variable domain (missing parts from reference TRBV2 and TRBJ1-2): EPEVTQTPSHQVTQMGQEVILRCVPISNHLYFYWYRQILGQKVEFLVSFYNNEISEKSEIFDDQFSVERPDGSNFTLKIRSTKLEDSAMYFCASSDSRGYTFGSGTRLTVV.

This clonotype was observed a handful of times. The chain uses TRBV6-6 and TRBJ2-7, with 9 positions matching TRBD1. The CDR3 totals 16 residues. Germline V gene lookup returns CDR1 MNHNY and CDR2 SVGAGI (reference sequence). V was clipped by 6 bases and J by 6 bases; unmatched bases: 15. The CDR3 DNA reads TGTGCCAGCAGCCCGCGGAGCCCGAGACAGGGGGGCGAGCAGTACGTC. Its translation is CASSPRSPRQGGEQYV.

The chain links TRBV2 to TRBJ1-1; D unresolved. Per germline, CDR1 SNHLY and CDR2 FYNNEI. The germline V and J ends were trimmed by 9 bases and 2 bases, with 13 bases remaining between them. The CDR3 is 13 residues long. The CDR3 sequence is CASRWAGNTEAFF. The CDR3 DNA sequence: TGTGCCAGTCGGTGGGCGGGTAACACTGAAGCTTTCTTT.

A few counts support this clonotype. The chain has TRBV4-3 and TRBJ2-1; D assignment may be TRBD1 or TRBD2 (5 bases each). CDR1 and CDR2 (germline): LGHNA, YSLEER. This CDR3 region has 16 residues. The V end was cut by 0 bases, the J end by 0 bases, with 9 bases between. The CDR3 region is CASSQEGRSSYNEQFF. DNA for the CDR3: TGCGCCAGCAGCCAAGAGGGACGAAGCTCCTACAATGAGCAGTTCTTC.

In its sample, this clonotype was seen a few times. The chain has TRBV5-1 and TRBJ2-7, with D unresolved. The CDR3 has 13 residues. Germline CDR1 is SGHRS and CDR2 is YFSETQ. V was trimmed by 4 bases and J by 2 bases, leaving 10 bases between them. CDR3 sequence (DNA): TGCGCCAGCAGCGAGCAGTGGCCCTACGAGCAGTACGTC. This sequence encodes CASSEQWPYEQYV.

In its sample, this clonotype was seen a few times. This rearrangement joins TRBV11-2 to TRBJ2-1; D uncertain. V was cut by 1 base and J by 1 base, with 14 bases left in between. This CDR3 region has 17 residues. Per the germline V gene, CDR1 is SGHAT and CDR2 is FQNNGV. The CDR3 nucleotides are TGTGCCAGCAGCTTAGTCCGAGGCCCGAGGTCCTACAATGAGCAGTTCTTC. Protein product: CASSLVRGPRSYNEQFF.

CDR3 region: CASSFSGGTSTDTQYF. Here the CDR3 DNA reads TGTGCCAGCAGCTTTAGCGGGGGAACTAGCACAGATACGCAGTATTTT. V and J are TRBV7-9 and TRBJ2-3, with 9 bases aligning to TRBD2. CDR1 is SEHNR, CDR2 FQNEAQ, per germline (reference sequence). The CDR3 loop spans 16 amino acids. The V gene end was trimmed by 3 bases and the J gene end by 0 bases; junction bases not matched to a gene: 4.

The chain has TRBV12-3 or TRBV12-4 and TRBJ2-1, with TRBD2 as a possible D gene (7 bases). Between the trimmed V and J ends, which lost 7 bases and 9 bases, there was a span of 19 bases. This CDR3 comprises 14 residues. As DNA, the CDR3 is TGTGCCAGCACCGAGAGGGGGGGGAGTATTGAGCAGTTCTTC. This codes for CASTERGGSIEQFF.

This chain uses TRBV28 with TRBJ1-2; D not certain. The CDR3 covers 13 residues. Trimming took 3 bases from V and 2 from J, leaving 7 bases between them. Germline values: CDR1 MDHEN, CDR2 SYDVKM. The CDR3 loop reads CASSFLGNYGYTF. CDR3 DNA sequence: TGTGCCAGCAGTTTTCTAGGAAACTATGGCTACACCTTC.

The chain couples TRBV20-1 to TRBJ2-3; TRBD2 matches 10 bases. V shed 7 bases, J shed 4 bases, and the junction held 5 bases outside the gene matches. Germline V CDR1 and CDR2: DFQATT, SNEGSKA (reference sequence). The CDR3 runs 13 residues. The CDR3 coding sequence is TGCAGTGGCCGGCTAGCGGGGGCAGATACGCAGTATTTT. This translates into CSGRLAGADTQYF.

This chain joins TRBV6-1 and TRBJ2-3; the D is unclear. The CDR3 spans 15 residues. Germline loops: CDR1 MNHNS, CDR2 SASEGT. Trimming removed 4 bases from V and 0 bases from J, with 11 bases in between. The CDR3 DNA reads TGTGCCAGCAGTGTTGGTGCTACTAGCACAGATACGCAGTATTTT. Protein: CASSVGATSTDTQYF.

This clonotype was detected ten times or more. The chain uses TRBV11-2 and TRBJ2-2; no firm D call. Germline CDR1 is SGHAT and CDR2 is FQNNGV. The V end was cut by 1 base, the J end by 4 bases, with 4 bases between. The length of the CDR3 is 13 residues. Written as DNA, the CDR3 is TGTGCCAGCAGCTTAGTACGCACCGGGGAGCTGTTTTTT. Residues: CASSLVRTGELFF.

This clonotype showed up many times. This chain joins TRBV5-1 and TRBJ2-2; D might be TRBD1 or TRBD2, each matching 6 bases. Germline V CDR1 and CDR2: SGHRS, YFSETQ. Trimming cost V 4 bases and J 2 bases, with 18 bases left between them. CDR3 size: 17 residues. CDR3 coding DNA: TGCGCCAGCAGCCCGCGGAGGGGGGCTGGAAACACCGGGGAGCTGTTTTTT. Amino acid sequence: CASSPRRGAGNTGELFF.

CDR3 protein: CATSDYGNTEAFF. The DNA for the CDR3 is TGTGCCACCAGTGATTACGGGAACACTGAAGCTTTCTTT. The chain is built from TRBV24-1 and TRBJ1-1; D is ambiguous. This CDR3 contains 13 residues. Germline-derived CDR1 and CDR2 are KGHDR and SFDVKD. V lost 2 bases and J 1 base, leaving 4 bases between the germline ends.

The DNA for the CDR3 is TGTGCCAGCAGCATCAATCCAGGGGGCTTGACTGAAGCTTTCTTT. Protein: CASSINPGGLTEAFF. The rearrangement joins TRBV7-9 to TRBJ1-1, with 8 bases aligning to TRBD1. The CDR3 totals 15 residues. V shed 5 bases, J shed 5 bases, and the junction held 10 bases outside the gene matches. From germline, CDR1 is SEHNR and CDR2 FQNEAQ (reference sequence).

This clonotype has a single count. This rearrangement joins TRBV6-2 or TRBV6-3 to TRBJ1-5; the D gene is possibly TRBD1 (6 bases). Germline V gene sequence: CDR1 MNHEY, CDR2 SVGEGT. The CDR3 is made up of 12 amino acids. Trimming cost V 7 bases and J 7 bases, with 11 bases left between them. CDR3 residues: CASNDRRQPQHF. The CDR3 nucleotides are TGTGCCAGCAATGACAGGAGACAGCCCCAGCATTTT.

The J gene is TRBJ1-5, the V gene TRBV4-3; D may be TRBD1 (5 bases). The CDR3 totals 15 residues. V was cut by 1 base and J by 5 bases, with 12 bases left in between. The germline CDR1 and CDR2 sequences are LGHNA and YSLEER. CDR3 sequence reads: CASSQGTVGDQPQHF. The CDR3 DNA sequence: TGCGCCAGCAGCCAAGGGACGGTGGGGGATCAGCCCCAGCATTTT.